This T cell receptor beta chain was profiled in a study of blood T cell repertoires in COVID-19. Study-level background: Researchers got acute and convalescent COVID-19 samples from the United States, Italy and Spain. Sample material is recorded as cDNA or gDNA derived from T cells, B-cell-depleted T cells, or PBMCs.

Seattle cases were enrolled at active infection and followed longitudinally. V lost 1 base to trimming and J lost 7 bases, with 4 bases between them. The CDR3 has 12 residues. The germline V gene encodes CDR1 MNHEY and CDR2 SVGEGT. Original processing notes: Amplification of reference gene primers was used by the study to estimate nucleated cell counts. Sequenced by immunoSEQ multiplex PCR; TCRdb stores in-frame clones only, minus some. That table gives V, J and clone size, and the DNA gave D and trimming. The sample yields approximately 270,000 clones, approximately 85% seen once. The chain combines TRBV6-2 or TRBV6-3 with TRBJ2-2, with D hard to call. Sequenced material: peripheral blood. This receptor was obtained from a human donor with COVID-19, enrolled during active disease. The donor label of this sample is uncertain. The DNA for the CDR3 is TGTGCCAGCAGTTACTGGAGCGGGGAGCTGTTTTTT. Protein product: CASSYWSGELFF.